This T cell receptor (beta chain) was identified during a study of T cell responses to AZD1222 COVID-19 vaccine (dated by TCRdb to the early 2020s). As for the study more broadly: AZD1222 recipients with second doses at about 4 weeks or about 12 weeks were pooled, because spike-specific TCR depth and breadth did not differ between schedules. A total of about 240 trial participants underwent TCR sequencing, of whom some 210 received two doses of AZD1222 and some 25 received two doses of the MenACWY control vaccine. Enrollment into the trials was organized by age into subgroups of 18-55, 56-69 and 70-plus years, and those subgroups contained roughly 160, 29 and 62 TCR-sequenced participants, respectively. The research as a whole found: Conclusions about previously exposed vaccinees are limited, since just six AZD1222 recipients were seropositive for SARS-CoV-2 at baseline. The 56-69-year group was small, and its depth increase did not reach significance, likely because of low power. Vaccine-associated CD4 TCRs spanned the whole spike protein, with dominant responses in regions 160-218 and 743-854. Most participants were white British and females outnumbered males, and the authors suggested that clonal diversity may have been underestimated. No day 14 peak-response samples were available, so repertoires were characterized only after the peak T cell response. After two AZD1222 doses, both the breadth and the depth of spike-specific TCRs were significantly higher than at day 0 and than in MenACWY recipients. Reportedly, almost half of the unique spike-specific TCRs recognized epitopes lying outside the regions that are mutated in the B.1.351 and B.1.1.7 variants.

The sample's time point, from its label and the paper: baseline before first vaccination. Samples from vaccinated people were obtained from the UK trials COV001 and COV002, which included a single-blind randomized controlled phase 2/3 trial of AZD1222 (ChAdOx1 nCoV-19) in healthy adults. Trial participant PBMC samples were collected at day 0 and day 28 after the second dose for TCRbeta chain sequencing. Comments on this clone: The antigen it binds to is not known. No base-level quality is on record; no much larger clone is a single base apart. The same CDR3 also results from other DNA sequences found in this sample.

The CDR3 regions of human TCRbeta chains were analyzed by immunosequencing. The authors processed their data as follows. TCRs in the repertoires were matched against a reference library of SARS-CoV-2-specific TCRs that had been generated with the MIRA antigen-specificity platform. Breadth was defined as the fraction of unique TCRs that were SARS-CoV-2-associated, and depth was defined as the fraction of total T cells that were SARS-CoV-2-associated. Using the MIRA data, each spike-specific TCR was mapped to the spike region that the TCR reacts to and placed in a CD4 or CD8 class. Log10-transformed breadth and depth values were compared by one-way ANOVA with Sidak's multiple comparisons tests. Held by TCRdb, this immuneACCESS table contains in-frame sequences only and omits some clones. Under half of the omission traces to an unresolved V gene where checked; the cause of the rest is unknown. V, J and clone size reflect that table, while D and trimming were determined from the DNA. The sample table shows roughly 130,000 clones, and 88% are seen once. The ten largest clonotypes hold 7.6% of the sample.

Its CDR3 holds 11 amino acids, cysteine through phenylalanine. Of the read, only the CDR3 DNA is kept; its 33 bases are in frame from base 1. The germline V gene sets CDR1 to SGHRS and CDR2 to YFSETQ. V loses 3 bases, J loses 2 bases, and the germline ends lie 3 bases apart. The sequencing here drew on peripheral blood, taken on day 0 of AZD1222 vaccination. The sequence links TRBV5-1 to TRBJ2-7, with the D gene too uncertain to name. This clonotype was obtained from an adult in good health. This receptor has the CDR3 CASSSAYEQYF. Read as DNA, the sequence is TGCGCCAGCAGCTCCGCCTACGAGCAGTACTTC.